This is a list of T cell receptor beta chains from one sample in a study of cytomegalovirus exposure and HLA in healthy donors. Assay: immunoSEQ multiplex PCR; the TCRdb copy retains only in-frame clones and omits some. The sample holds approximately 100,000 clones; 65% to 80% are singletons and the top ten take under 4.5%. The sequenced sample was PBMCs. Source of these receptors: a woman between 45 and 60 years old in good health and CMV-seropositive. CDR3s include the opening cysteine and the closing phenylalanine or tryptophan. A D gene is named only where the DNA matches it firmly. Clone size is stated in some rows and not others, as once, few, many or a class when expanded.

J gene,V gene,clone size,D gene,CDR3 protein,CDR3 DNA
TRBJ2-7,TRBV30,few,NA,CAWSVGQGYHEQYF,TGTGCCTGGAGTGTAGGTCAGGGGTATCACGAGCAGTACTTC
TRBJ2-2,TRBV13,once,TRBD1,CASSLDSSTGGRTGELFF,TGTGCCAGCAGCTTAGATTCTTCCACAGGGGGGAGGACCGGGGAGCTGTTTTTT
TRBJ1-1,TRBV10-3,once,NA,CAITLGPNTEAFF,TGTGCCATCACTCTGGGCCCGAACACTGAAGCTTTCTTT
TRBJ1-2,TRBV19,few,NA,CASNSRLGRGDYGYTF,TGTGCCAGTAATTCCCGACTGGGCAGGGGAGACTATGGCTACACCTTC
TRBJ1-4,TRBV5-1,few,TRBD1,CASSSPTDQGGYGEKLFF,TGCGCCAGCAGCAGCCCGACAGATCAGGGGGGTTATGGTGAAAAACTGTTTTTT
TRBJ2-5,TRBV9,NA,TRBD2,CASSVNGLVETQYF,TGTGCCAGCAGCGTAAACGGACTAGTGGAGACCCAGTACTTC
TRBJ1-2,TRBV5-1,NA,TRBD1,CASRTAGGASNYGYTF,TGCGCCAGCAGGACCGCAGGGGGAGCTAGTAACTATGGCTACACCTTC
TRBJ2-5,TRBV13,NA,NA,CASSSRGEDLGQYF,TGTGCCAGCAGCTCCCGCGGTGAAGACCTCGGCCAGTACTTC
TRBJ2-7,TRBV6-1,NA,NA,CASISGALYEQYF,TGTGCCAGCATCTCAGGGGCACTTTACGAGCAGTACTTC
TRBJ2-7,TRBV5-1,NA,TRBD1,CASSFGTGDYEQYF,TGCGCCAGCAGCTTTGGGACAGGAGACTACGAGCAGTACTTC
TRBJ1-3,TRBV5-1,NA,NA,CASSLSSSSGNTIYF,TGCGCCAGCAGCTTGAGCTCGAGCTCTGGAAACACCATATATTTT
TRBJ1-4,TRBV29-1,once,NA,CSVKTGLNEKLFF,TGCAGCGTCAAGACAGGACTTAATGAAAAACTGTTTTTT
TRBJ1-3,TRBV30,few,NA,CAWSLLSGNTIYF,TGTGCCTGGAGTCTCCTCTCTGGAAACACCATATATTTT
TRBJ1-1,TRBV4-1,NA,NA,CASSHLRGDTEAFF,TGCGCCAGCAGCCATCTCCGGGGAGACACTGAAGCTTTCTTT
TRBJ2-7,TRBV5-1,NA,TRBD1,CASSLTGQAYEQYF,TGCGCCAGCAGCTTGACAGGACAGGCCTACGAGCAGTACTTC
TRBJ1-1,TRBV5-4,NA,TRBD1,CASGTGTGPSEAFF,TGTGCCAGCGGGACCGGGACAGGGCCTTCTGAAGCTTTCTTT
TRBJ2-7,TRBV6-1,few,TRBD1,CASSEMGTGYYEQYF,TGTGCCAGCAGTGAAATGGGGACAGGGTATTACGAGCAGTACTTC
TRBJ2-7,TRBV4-1,NA,NA,CASSQVPGGEQYF,TGCGCCAGCAGCCAAGTGCCTGGGGGGGAGCAGTACTTC
TRBJ1-2,TRBV6-1,once,NA,CATWDLRYGYTF,TGTGCCACCTGGGACTTACGCTATGGCTACACCTTC
TRBJ1-1,TRBV19,medium-sized,TRBD1,CASSGEGANTEAFF,TGTGCCAGTAGTGGCGAGGGGGCTAACACTGAAGCTTTCTTT
TRBJ1-2,TRBV7-9,NA,NA,CASSQDGGHYGYTF,TGTGCCAGCAGCCAAGACGGGGGGCACTATGGCTACACCTTC
TRBJ2-1,TRBV11-3,NA,NA,CASSFVGGNEQFF,TGTGCCAGCAGCTTTGTGGGGGGCAATGAGCAGTTCTTC
TRBJ2-1,TRBV5-1,once,NA,CASSWGPSRDEQFF,TGCGCCAGCAGCTGGGGGCCTAGCCGCGATGAGCAGTTCTTC
TRBJ2-1,TRBV4-1,NA,TRBD2,CASSQEKLAGHNEQFF,TGCGCCAGCAGCCAAGAAAAGCTAGCGGGGCACAATGAGCAGTTCTTC
TRBJ1-2,TRBV5-4,NA,NA,CASSSPTGFGYGYTF,TGTGCCAGCAGCTCTCCGACCGGGTTTGGATATGGCTACACCTTC
TRBJ1-5,TRBV7-2,NA,NA,CASSAPGSSNQPQHF,TGTGCCAGCAGCGCCCCTGGTAGTAGCAATCAGCCCCAGCATTTT
TRBJ1-6,TRBV5-1,NA,NA,CASSLERLGLGSPLHF,TGCGCCAGCAGCTTGGAACGGCTAGGATTGGGTTCACCCCTCCACTTT
TRBJ2-2,TRBV11-2,once,NA,CASSLEYVARNTGELFF,TGTGCCAGCAGCCTGGAGTATGTAGCCCGAAACACCGGGGAGCTGTTTTTT
TRBJ1-5,TRBV7-9,NA,TRBD1,CASSWGTAPYSNQPQHF,TGTGCCAGCAGCTGGGGGACAGCGCCGTATAGCAATCAGCCCCAGCATTTT
TRBJ1-5,TRBV5-6,few,TRBD1,CASSLRQGANQPQHF,TGTGCCAGCAGCCTGAGACAGGGGGCGAATCAGCCCCAGCATTTT
TRBJ2-2,TRBV6-1,NA,NA,CASSQSGELFF,TGTGCCAGCAGTCAATCCGGGGAGCTGTTTTTT
TRBJ1-1,TRBV28,NA,NA,CASSLPGGSGNTEAFF,TGTGCCAGCAGCCTCCCGGGGGGTTCAGGTAACACTGAAGCTTTCTTT
TRBJ2-1,TRBV5-1,NA,TRBD2,CASSWPIAGGRDEQFF,TGCGCCAGCAGCTGGCCTATAGCGGGAGGGAGGGATGAGCAGTTCTTC
TRBJ2-3,TRBV11-3,NA,NA,CASSLTPVDTQYF,TGTGCCAGCAGCCTTACTCCGGTAGATACGCAGTATTTT
TRBJ1-1,TRBV29-1,NA,TRBD1,CSVDPGDREAFF,TGCAGCGTTGACCCCGGGGACAGAGAAGCTTTCTTT
TRBJ1-3,TRBV5-6,few,NA,CASSRGGLGRLGSGNTIYF,TGTGCCAGCAGCCGGGGTGGGCTTGGGCGCTTGGGCTCTGGAAACACCATATATTTT
TRBJ2-3,TRBV9,once,TRBD2,CASSVLAGGTDTQYF,TGTGCCAGCAGCGTTTTGGCGGGAGGTACAGATACGCAGTATTTT
TRBJ2-3,TRBV5-1,NA,TRBD2,CASSQRASGNTDTQYF,TGCGCCAGCAGCCAGAGGGCTAGCGGTAACACAGATACGCAGTATTTT
TRBJ2-7,TRBV5-1,NA,TRBD2,CASSLVASGTYEQYF,TGCGCCAGCAGCTTGGTAGCTAGCGGTACCTACGAGCAGTACTTC
TRBJ1-5,TRBV6-1,NA,NA,CASMGLDSNQPQHF,TGTGCCAGCATGGGTCTAGATAGCAATCAGCCCCAGCATTTT
TRBJ1-3,TRBV30,few,NA,CAWMSIGAAGNTIYF,TGTGCCTGGATGTCAATAGGGGCCGCCGGAAACACCATATATTTT
TRBJ1-2,TRBV6-1,NA,NA,CASSEDWIGGGNYGYTF,TGTGCCAGCAGTGAAGATTGGATAGGCGGGGGTAACTATGGCTACACCTTC
TRBJ2-7,TRBV5-1,NA,TRBD1,CASSWGTGGFYEQYF,TGCGCCAGCAGCTGGGGGACAGGGGGGTTCTACGAGCAGTACTTC
TRBJ2-1,TRBV19,NA,TRBD1,CASTLTGGPYNEQFF,TGTGCCAGTACCCTTACAGGGGGCCCCTACAATGAGCAGTTCTTC
TRBJ2-1,TRBV2,NA,NA,CASSDRGSYNEQFF,TGTGCCAGCAGTGACAGGGGCTCCTACAATGAGCAGTTCTTC
TRBJ1-2,TRBV5-1,NA,NA,CASSPGGRAYGYTF,TGCGCCAGCAGCCCGGGGGGTAGAGCCTATGGCTACACCTTC
TRBJ2-7,TRBV7-3,NA,NA,CASSLETSYEQYF,TGTGCCAGCAGCTTAGAAACTAGCTACGAGCAGTACTTC
TRBJ1-5,TRBV19,NA,NA,CASTGDPVQPQHF,TGTGCCAGCACGGGGGACCCCGTACAGCCCCAGCATTTT